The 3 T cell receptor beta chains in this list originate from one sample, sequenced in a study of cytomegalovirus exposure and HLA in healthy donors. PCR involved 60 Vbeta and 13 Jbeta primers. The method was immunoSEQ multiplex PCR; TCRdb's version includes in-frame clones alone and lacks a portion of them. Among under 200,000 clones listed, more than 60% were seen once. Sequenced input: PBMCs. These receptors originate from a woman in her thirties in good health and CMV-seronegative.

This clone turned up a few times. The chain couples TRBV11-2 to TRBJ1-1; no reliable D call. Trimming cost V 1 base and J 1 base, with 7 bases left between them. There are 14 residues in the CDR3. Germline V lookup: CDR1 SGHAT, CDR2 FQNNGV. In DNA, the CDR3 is TGTGCCAGCAGCTTAGTGTACGGGAACACTGAAGCTTTCTTT. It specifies CASSLVYGNTEAFF.

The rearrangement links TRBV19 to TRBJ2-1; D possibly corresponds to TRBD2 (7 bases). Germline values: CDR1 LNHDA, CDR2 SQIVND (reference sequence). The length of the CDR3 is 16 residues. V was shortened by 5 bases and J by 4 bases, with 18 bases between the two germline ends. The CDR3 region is CASSLSSGGAYNEQFF. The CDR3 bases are TGTGCCAGTAGTTTAAGCTCGGGGGGCGCTTACAATGAGCAGTTCTTC. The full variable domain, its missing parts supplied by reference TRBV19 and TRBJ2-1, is DGGITQSPKYLFRKEGQNVTLSCEQNLNHDAMYWYRQDPGQGLRLIYYSQIVNDFQKGDIAEGYSVSREKKESFPLTVTSAQKNPTAFYLCASSLSSGGAYNEQFFGPGTRLTVL.

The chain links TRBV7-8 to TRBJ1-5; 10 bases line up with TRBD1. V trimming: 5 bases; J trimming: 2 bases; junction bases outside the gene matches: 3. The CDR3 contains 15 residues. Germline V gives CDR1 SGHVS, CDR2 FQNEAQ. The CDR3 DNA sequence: TGTGCCAGCAGCCTGGGGACAGGGGGCAATCAGCCCCAGCATTTT. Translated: CASSLGTGGNQPQHF.